This T cell receptor (beta chain) was sequenced in a study (dated by TCRdb to about 2015). Turning to the overall study: The study examined whether tumor-infiltrating Tregs in breast cancer are drawn from blood Tregs or arise in situ by conversion from other CD4+ T cell subsets. Overall results and qualifications from the work: Tumor memory CD4+ T cell TCR gene usage was found to cluster with blood and lymph node memory CD4+ cells and with lymph node naive CD4+ cells. The TCR alpha and beta sequences of tumor-infiltrating Tregs showed the greatest overlap with tumor naive CD4+ T cells, followed by blood naive CD4+ T cells. The larger-cohort validation was restricted to a single TCR beta V-J rearrangement rather than whole repertoires.

Full-length TCR variable regions were amplified by 5' RACE PCR with constant-region reverse primers, and semi-nested PCR with Nested Universal Primer A was subsequently performed. The ReliaPrep RNA Cell Miniprep System was used to extract total RNA, which was then reverse transcribed into 5'RACE-ready cDNA with the SMARTer RACE 5'/3' Kit. Full-length TCR alpha and beta libraries were barcoded with multiplex adaptors and sequenced on an Illumina MiSeq. In the source study's methods: For each of nine subset-tissue groups, sequencing data from the five patients were pooled, and the groups were then compared using unsupervised clustering of TCR gene usage. The Morisita-Horn index was used to calculate repertoire similarity, with shared sequences weighted by how much each contributed to each repertoire. In-frame beta chains were kept once TCRdb had trimmed the public reads at Q25 with fastp and called clones with MiXCR. CDR3 protein sequences are deduplicated, and each keeps its most common genes and DNA. TCRdb's processing, not the authors', yielded these V and J calls. This sample lists under 65,000 distinct CDR3 sequences; about 28% were detected once. The ten top clones hold about 3% of the sample.

As encoded in the germline V gene (reference sequence), CDR1 is SEHNR while CDR2 is FQNEAQ. Counted from cysteine to phenylalanine, this CDR3 has 15 amino acids. Just the 45-base CDR3 DNA is kept, in frame starting at base 1. V lost 2 bases and J lost 1 base; the stretch between them is 10 bases long. As concerns this clonotype: The antigen it binds to is not known. Base qualities are not at hand, and no much larger clone is one base apart.

The memory CD4+ T cell population was isolated based on a CD4+CD45RO+CD25- phenotype. Tregs, naive and memory CD4+ T cells from tumor, blood and ipsilateral draining lymph nodes of a handful of breast cancer patients underwent full-length TCR alpha and beta sequencing. Tumor tissue and lymph nodes from ipsilateral axillary dissection were perfused with PBS, minced and digested with collagenase I and hyaluronidase. A purity exceeding 90% was confirmed by FACS for the sorted cell populations. The TCR comes from a female donor with breast cancer. Material for sequencing was tumor-infiltrating memory CD4+ T cells sorted from the breast tumor. Explained via the paper, the cell subset or site label denotes: memory CD4+ T cells, CD4+CD45RO+CD25-. The sequence is built from TRBV7-9 and TRBJ2-3; no confident D gene assignment can be made. Read as DNA, the sequence is TGTGCCAGCAGCTTATCCGGCCCAGGCACAGATACGCAGTATTTT. It translates as CASSLSGPGTDTQYF.